Listed below are T cell receptor beta chains from one sample, sequenced in a study of blood T cell repertoires in COVID-19. Profiling relied on immunoSEQ multiplex PCR, and the TCRdb table lists in-frame clones only, not all of them. This table holds hundreds of thousands of clones, almost 90% found once. Sample: PBMCs or T cells enriched from blood (not recorded which). The receptors stem from a woman under 30 with acute COVID-19. CDR3s include the opening cysteine and the closing phenylalanine or tryptophan. The D gene is left open where the match is weak. Clone size is stated in some rows and not others, as once, few, many or a class when expanded.

>-|TRBJ2-3|TRBD2|TRBV28
CASSLLRGDTQYF
TGTGCCAGCAGTTTATTGCGGGGGGATACGCAGTATTTT
>-|TRBJ2-7|-|TRBV28
CASSFKPYEQYF
TGTGCCAGCAGTTTCAAGCCCTACGAGCAGTACTTC
>-|TRBJ1-5|-|TRBV2
CASSEWGLNQPQHF
TGTGCCAGCAGTGAATGGGGCCTTAATCAGCCCCAGCATTTT
>-|TRBJ2-2|-|TRBV7-3
CASSLTPSEGGELFF
TGTGCCAGCAGCTTAACCCCTAGCGAGGGCGGGGAGCTGTTTTTT
>-|TRBJ1-2|-|TRBV20-1
CSAEGYGYTF
TGCAGTGCCGAGGGATATGGCTACACCTTC
>few|TRBJ2-7|-|TRBV5-1
CASSSQGWDEQYF
TGCGCCAGCAGCTCACAGGGCTGGGACGAGCAGTACTTC
>once|TRBJ2-1|-|TRBV30
CAWSEWPNEQFF
TGTGCCTGGAGTGAGTGGCCCAATGAGCAGTTCTTC
>-|TRBJ1-1|-|TRBV15
CATSRDLPDSENTEAFF
TGTGCCACCAGCAGAGATCTTCCAGATTCCGAAAACACTGAAGCTTTCTTT
>-|TRBJ2-1|-|TRBV7-9
CASSRLPGLENNEQFF
TGTGCCAGCAGCCGTCTCCCGGGACTTGAAAACAATGAGCAGTTCTTC
>-|TRBJ2-3|-|TRBV2
CASSDSLRSTDTQYF
TGTGCCAGCAGTGACTCCCTGCGGAGCACAGATACGCAGTATTTT
>-|TRBJ1-4|-|TRBV5-1
CASAFEIPKGEKLFF
TGCGCCAGCGCTTTTGAGATTCCTAAGGGGGAAAAACTGTTTTTT
>-|TRBJ2-7|-|TRBV27
CASSPDSYGEQYF
TGTGCCAGCAGCCCTGACTCATACGGCGAGCAGTACTTC
>-|TRBJ1-1|-|TRBV25-1
CASSSRAMNTEAFF
TGTGCCAGCAGTAGCAGGGCCATGAACACTGAAGCTTTCTTT
>-|TRBJ1-1|-|TRBV3-1/TRBV3-2
CASSSRGGARNTEAFF
TGTGCCAGCAGCTCCCGGGGCGGGGCGCGGAACACTGAAGCTTTCTTT
>-|TRBJ2-3|TRBD2|TRBV20-1
CSASVLANTDTQYF
TGCAGTGCTAGTGTACTAGCGAACACAGATACGCAGTATTTT
>-|TRBJ2-7|-|TRBV29-1
CSVYSGYEQYF
TGCAGCGTTTACAGCGGCTACGAGCAGTACTTC
>-|TRBJ2-7|TRBD2|TRBV13
CASSGTSGSYEQYF
TGTGCCAGCAGCGGGACTAGCGGCTCCTACGAGCAGTACTTC
>-|TRBJ1-5|TRBD1|TRBV7-2
CASSGTGDQPQHF
TGTGCCAGCAGCGGGACAGGGGATCAGCCCCAGCATTTT
>-|TRBJ2-7|-|TRBV7-8
CASSLAHSYEQYF
TGTGCCAGCAGCTTAGCCCACTCCTACGAGCAGTACTTC
>-|TRBJ2-7|TRBD2|TRBV9
CASSAGGSGLASYEQYF
TGTGCCAGCAGCGCGGGGGGATCGGGACTAGCGTCCTACGAGCAGTACTTC
>-|TRBJ1-2|-|TRBV24-1
CATSARQGSYGYTF
TGTGCCACCAGTGCTCGGCAGGGATCTTATGGCTACACCTTC
>-|TRBJ2-2|TRBD2|TRBV10-3
CAISESTLAGESGELFF
TGTGCCATCAGTGAGTCGACACTAGCGGGAGAGAGCGGGGAGCTGTTTTTT
>-|TRBJ1-2|TRBD1|TRBV28
CASSFGTGRGYTF
TGTGCCAGCAGTTTTGGGACAGGGAGAGGCTATACCTTC
>-|TRBJ1-1|TRBD1|TRBV6-5
CASSSRQGSTEAFF
TGTGCCAGCAGTAGTAGACAGGGGAGTACTGAAGCTTTCTTT
>-|TRBJ2-5|-|TRBV24-1
CATSDLQGRSGETQYF
TGTGCCACCAGTGATTTGCAGGGGCGATCGGGAGAGACCCAGTACTTC
>-|TRBJ2-5|TRBD1|TRBV24-1
CATSDWDSQETQYF
TGTGCCACCAGTGACTGGGACAGCCAAGAGACCCAGTACTTC
>-|TRBJ2-7|TRBD2|TRBV3-1/TRBV3-2
CASSQKGGASGKPYEQYF
TGTGCCAGCAGCCAAAAGGGTGGGGCTAGCGGGAAACCTTACGAGCAGTACTTC
>-|TRBJ1-4|-|TRBV5-1
CASSPTENEKLFF
TGCGCCAGCAGTCCGACTGAGAATGAAAAACTGTTTTTT
>-|TRBJ2-1|-|TRBV27
CASSQRNPGNEQFF
TGTGCCAGCAGTCAACGTAACCCGGGGAATGAGCAGTTCTTC
>-|TRBJ1-2|TRBD1|TRBV19
CASSPDRGKYGYTF
TGTGCCAGTAGCCCGGACAGGGGGAAGTATGGCTACACCTTC
>-|TRBJ2-7|-|TRBV7-9
CASSGRVRSYEQYF
TGTGCCAGCAGCGGCCGGGTCCGCTCCTACGAGCAGTACTTC
>-|TRBJ2-7|TRBD2|TRBV28
CASSSSGGGRAGEQYF
TGTGCCAGCAGCTCTTCCGGTGGCGGGAGGGCAGGCGAGCAGTACTTC
>-|TRBJ1-2|TRBD1|TRBV28
CASSLPGQGDYGYTF
TGTGCCAGCAGTTTACCGGGACAGGGGGACTATGGCTACACCTTC
>-|TRBJ2-3|-|TRBV7-7
CASSLSRSPDTQYF
TGTGCTAGCAGCTTATCACGGAGCCCAGATACGCAGTATTTT
>-|TRBJ1-1|-|TRBV2
CASSTRGIGPEAFF
TGTGCCAGCAGTACCCGGGGAATCGGGCCTGAAGCTTTCTTT
>many|TRBJ2-1|TRBD2|TRBV4-1
CASSSSGTSGSDEQFF
TGCGCCAGCAGCTCAAGTGGGACTAGCGGGAGCGATGAGCAGTTCTTC
>-|TRBJ1-1|-|TRBV6-5
CASSRWGGGGTEAFF
TGTGCCAGCAGCCGTTGGGGGGGCGGAGGGACTGAAGCTTTCTTT
>-|TRBJ1-6|-|TRBV7-3
CASSPSGASSNSPLHF
TGTGCCAGCAGCCCATCTGGGGCCTCCTCTAATTCACCCCTCCACTTT
>-|TRBJ1-5|TRBD1|TRBV6-1
CASSARFRTGGSSNQPQHF
TGTGCCAGCAGTGCACGATTCCGGACAGGGGGTTCAAGCAATCAGCCCCAGCATTTT
>-|TRBJ1-1|-|TRBV21-1
CASSKVEGDTEAFF
TGTGCCAGCAGCAAAGTAGAGGGAGACACTGAAGCTTTCTTT
>-|TRBJ1-1|-|TRBV7-3
CASSFSGPEAFF
TGTGCCAGCAGCTTTAGCGGACCGGAAGCTTTCTTT
>-|TRBJ1-6|-|TRBV27
CASSLSWDNNSPLHF
TGTGCCAGCAGTTTATCTTGGGACAACAATTCACCCCTCCACTTT
>-|TRBJ2-1|TRBD2|TRBV11-3
CASRLGLAGEGVNEQFF
TGTGCCAGCAGATTAGGACTAGCGGGAGAGGGAGTCAATGAGCAGTTCTTC
>-|TRBJ1-5|-|TRBV10-2
CASSDQGFNQPQHF
TGCGCCAGCAGTGATCAGGGTTTCAATCAGCCCCAGCATTTT
>-|TRBJ2-3|TRBD1|TRBV4-2
CASSPGQGAMTDTQYF
TGTGCCAGCAGCCCCGGACAGGGGGCCATGACAGATACGCAGTATTTT
>-|TRBJ1-1|-|TRBV10-2
CASSESGRGLTEAFF
TGCGCCAGCAGTGAGTCCGGTAGAGGATTAACTGAAGCTTTCTTT
>-|TRBJ2-1|-|TRBV18
CASSPGPPNEQFF
TGTGCCAGCTCGCCGGGTCCTCCCAATGAGCAGTTCTTC
>-|TRBJ2-7|TRBD2|TRBV7-8
CASSPRTSGSPNVGEQYF
TGTGCCAGCAGCCCGCGGACTAGCGGGAGTCCCAACGTCGGCGAGCAGTACTTC
>once|TRBJ1-2|TRBD1|TRBV18
CASSPKILLGTDAGYTF
TGTGCCAGCTCACCAAAAATCCTACTGGGGACAGATGCTGGCTACACCTTC